This is a list of T cell receptor beta chains from one sample in a study of blood T cell repertoires in COVID-19. Produced via immunoSEQ multiplex PCR; TCRdb's table is partial and in-frame only. The repertoire has 230,000 or so clones, roughly 80% of them found once; the top ten carry around 5.1%. The sample comprised peripheral blood. The receptor set was obtained from a human donor in a cohort sampled during active COVID-19. The CDR3 runs from the conserved cysteine through the conserved F or W. D genes are given only for firm matches. Size tells how often a clone was seen (once, few, many) or the class of an expanded clone, and some rows leave it out.

d_call: TRBD1; clone_size: -; v_call: TRBV7-9; j_call: TRBJ1-2; cdr3_aa: CASSLSSTGQGSGYTF; cdr3_nt: TGTGCCAGCAGCTTAAGCTCTACGGGACAGGGTTCTGGCTACACCTTC
d_call: TRBD2; clone_size: -; v_call: TRBV18; j_call: TRBJ2-1; cdr3_aa: CASSPKREINEQFF; cdr3_nt: TGTGCCAGCTCACCAAAGCGGGAGATCAATGAGCAGTTCTTC
d_call: TRBD1; clone_size: -; v_call: TRBV25-1; j_call: TRBJ1-6; cdr3_aa: CASTKGGQPYNSPLHF; cdr3_nt: TGTGCCAGCACCAAGGGGGGACAGCCATATAATTCACCCCTCCACTTT
d_call: -; clone_size: -; v_call: TRBV2; j_call: TRBJ1-2; cdr3_aa: CASSESGYGYTF; cdr3_nt: TGTGCCAGCAGTGAATCGGGGTATGGCTACACCTTC
d_call: TRBD1; clone_size: -; v_call: TRBV24-1; j_call: TRBJ2-6; cdr3_aa: CATSGRDRGISGANVLTF; cdr3_nt: TGTGCCACCAGTGGGAGGGACAGGGGAATCTCTGGGGCCAACGTCCTGACTTTC
d_call: TRBD1; clone_size: -; v_call: TRBV28; j_call: TRBJ1-1; cdr3_aa: CASSLRFQGATEAFF; cdr3_nt: TGTGCCAGCAGTTTAAGGTTCCAGGGGGCCACTGAAGCTTTCTTT
d_call: -; clone_size: -; v_call: TRBV28; j_call: TRBJ2-7; cdr3_aa: CASSWTAGSYEQYF; cdr3_nt: TGTGCCAGCAGTTGGACGGCGGGCTCCTACGAGCAGTACTTC
d_call: -; clone_size: few; v_call: TRBV11-2; j_call: TRBJ2-3; cdr3_aa: CASSQVADTQYF; cdr3_nt: TGTGCCAGCAGCCAAGTAGCAGATACGCAGTATTTT
d_call: TRBD2; clone_size: -; v_call: TRBV3-1/TRBV3-2; j_call: TRBJ2-1; cdr3_aa: CASSPAGDVSYNEQFF; cdr3_nt: TGTGCCAGCAGCCCAGCGGGAGATGTATCCTACAATGAGCAGTTCTTC
d_call: -; clone_size: -; v_call: TRBV28; j_call: TRBJ2-5; cdr3_aa: CASSEGVTQYF; cdr3_nt: TGTGCCAGCTCAGAGGGGGTGACCCAGTACTTC
d_call: -; clone_size: -; v_call: TRBV5-1; j_call: TRBJ2-7; cdr3_aa: CASSALSRELSYEQYF; cdr3_nt: TGCGCCAGCAGCGCCCTGTCCAGGGAACTTTCCTACGAGCAGTACTTC
d_call: -; clone_size: -; v_call: TRBV5-1; j_call: TRBJ1-1; cdr3_aa: CASSRGPSTEKNTEAFF; cdr3_nt: TGCGCCAGCAGCAGGGGCCCGTCGACAGAAAAGAACACTGAAGCTTTCTTT
d_call: TRBD1; clone_size: -; v_call: TRBV5-1; j_call: TRBJ1-2; cdr3_aa: CASRLDRGYGYTF; cdr3_nt: TGCGCCAGCAGACTTGACAGGGGCTATGGCTACACCTTC